This TCR beta chain was captured by sequencing in a study of blood T cell repertoires in COVID-19. On the study more broadly: Sites across the United States, Italy and Spain contributed samples from acute and convalescent COVID-19. T cells, B-cell-depleted T cells, or PBMCs provided the cDNA or gDNA that served as material.

J gave up 7 bases and V 0 bases, and 6 bases lay outside the gene matches. From germline, CDR1 is MNHEY and CDR2 SVGAGI. CDR3 length: 15 amino acids. In the source study's methods: Scientists estimated how many nucleated cells there were by amplifying reference gene primers. Libraries were prepared by immunoSEQ multiplex PCR; TCRdb keeps only in-frame clonotypes and omits some of them. V, J and clone size are taken as reported in that table, and D and trimming were inferred from the DNA itself. The repertoire holds 120,000 or so clones, with about 77% as singletons. The TCR was taken from a human donor in a cohort sampled during active COVID-19. The rearrangement links TRBV6-5 to TRBJ1-2, with 9 bases aligning to TRBD1. Sequencing was done on a sample of peripheral blood. CDR3 DNA: TGTGCCAGCAGTTACTCGACCGGACAGGGGTTTGGCTACACCTTC. Its translation: CASSYSTGQGFGYTF.